This T cell receptor beta chain was documented in a study of blood T cell repertoires in COVID-19. Overall study context: Samples taken during acute and convalescent COVID-19 were collected in the United States, Italy and Spain.

Per the study methods: Researchers report that nucleated cell counts were estimated from reference gene primer amplification. Method: immunoSEQ multiplex PCR; TCRdb's copy keeps in-frame clones and lacks some. The V and J calls and clone size are taken from that table; D and trimming were inferred from the DNA. The sample contains around 130,000 clones, 84% of which appear only once. The junction had 1 base not matched to a gene; V was cut back by 2 bases and J by 3 bases. The CDR3 is made up of 15 amino acids. Germline lookup yields CDR1 KGHSH and CDR2 LQKENI. The gene calls are TRBV18 and TRBJ1-5; 10 bases map to TRBD1. Input material: peripheral blood. The origin of this receptor is a human donor in a cohort sampled during active COVID-19. CDR3 region: CASSPGTGDNQPQHF. The CDR3 DNA reads TGTGCCAGCTCACCAGGGACAGGGGACAATCAGCCCCAGCATTTT.